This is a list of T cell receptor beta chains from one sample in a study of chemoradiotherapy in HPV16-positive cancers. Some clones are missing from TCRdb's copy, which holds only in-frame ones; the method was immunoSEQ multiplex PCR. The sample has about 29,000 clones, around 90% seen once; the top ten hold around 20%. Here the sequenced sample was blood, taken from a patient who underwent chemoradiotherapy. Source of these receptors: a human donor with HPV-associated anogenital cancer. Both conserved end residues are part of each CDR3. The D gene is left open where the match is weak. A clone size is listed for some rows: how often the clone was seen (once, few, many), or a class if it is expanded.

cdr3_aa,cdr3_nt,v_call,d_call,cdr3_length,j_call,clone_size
CASSLGGARGRSEKLFF,TGCGCCAGCAGCTTGGGAGGGGCACGAGGACGGAGTGAAAAACTGTTTTTT,TRBV5-1,NA,17,TRBJ1-4,NA
CASSVVSGGKTDTQYF,TGTGCCAGCAGCGTAGTTAGCGGGGGGAAAACAGATACGCAGTATTTT,TRBV9,TRBD2,16,TRBJ2-3,NA
CASSLLQGAGVPQYF,TGTGCCAGCAGTCTACTCCAGGGGGCCGGCGTTCCCCAGTACTTC,TRBV2,TRBD1,15,TRBJ2-5,NA
CASSQPGQGATGANVLTF,TGTGCCAGCTCACAACCGGGACAGGGGGCTACAGGGGCCAACGTCCTGACTTTC,TRBV18,TRBD1,18,TRBJ2-6,NA
CASSTRDRGSPYEQYF,TGTGCCAGCAGCACTCGAGACAGGGGGTCCCCCTACGAGCAGTACTTC,TRBV5-4,TRBD1,16,TRBJ2-7,NA
CASSPGTAGSYEQYF,TGTGCCAGCAGCCCCGGGACAGCCGGCTCCTACGAGCAGTACTTC,TRBV7-6,TRBD1,15,TRBJ2-7,NA
CASSSRGIAGGSYNEQFF,TGTGCCAGCAGCTCTAGAGGTATTGCGGGGGGCTCCTACAATGAGCAGTTCTTC,TRBV11-2,TRBD2,18,TRBJ2-1,NA
CASSILGGASNEKLFF,TGCGCCAGCAGCATACTAGGGGGGGCGTCTAATGAAAAACTGTTTTTT,TRBV5-1,NA,16,TRBJ1-4,NA
CASSYSRGGKAGELFF,TGTGCCAGCAGTTACTCGAGAGGAGGGAAGGCCGGGGAGCTGTTTTTT,TRBV6-5,NA,16,TRBJ2-2,NA
CAIRTGPDQPQHF,TGTGCCATCAGAACAGGGCCTGATCAGCCCCAGCATTTT,TRBV10-3,NA,13,TRBJ1-5,once
CASTSGHKGEQYF,TGTGCCAGCACCTCGGGACATAAAGGAGAGCAGTACTTC,TRBV28,NA,13,TRBJ2-7,once
CASSFPGGEIGETQYF,TGTGCCAGCAGCTTTCCAGGGGGGGAGATCGGCGAGACCCAGTACTTC,TRBV7-9,NA,16,TRBJ2-5,NA
CSVDGLAGFYNEQFF,TGCAGCGTAGATGGACTAGCGGGATTCTACAATGAGCAGTTCTTC,TRBV29-1,TRBD2,15,TRBJ2-1,NA
CASADRGRINEQFF,TGTGCCAGCGCGGACAGGGGGCGGATCAATGAGCAGTTCTTC,TRBV2,TRBD1,14,TRBJ2-1,NA
CASSKSRVRSNQPQHF,TGTGCCAGCAGTAAATCCAGGGTTCGGAGCAATCAGCCCCAGCATTTT,TRBV27,NA,16,TRBJ1-5,NA